The clone carrying this T cell receptor (beta chain) was picked up a small number of times. These data are taken from a study of CD8+ T cells in alopecia areata. Stated treatment: oral pan-JAK inhibitor, 5-10 mg twice daily. It was from PBMCs that CD4+ and CD8+ T cells were sorted. Sequencing used cDNA as its template, made by extracting RNA and reverse transcribing it. Here immunoSEQ multiplex PCR was the method, and the copy in TCRdb shows in-frame clones only, minus some. The sample yields fewer than 200,000 clones, approximately 59% seen once. The CDR3 is 15 residues long. Germline CDR1 and CDR2: SQVTM and ANQGSEA. V gave up 7 bases and J gave up 0 bases; unmatched junction bases: 10.

The rearrangement joins TRBV29-1 to TRBJ2-5; 8 bases are shared with TRBD2. Sequencing used CD4+ T cells sorted from blood, obtained at roughly week 55, from a patient treated with tofacitinib. This clonotype was sampled from a human donor with alopecia areata. The CDR3, as DNA: TGCAGCGCCTCTGGGACTAGGGGGAACCAAGAGACCCAGTACTTC. Its protein product is CSASGTRGNQETQYF.